This TCR beta chain stems from a study of blood T cell repertoires in COVID-19. Overall study: The samples span acute and convalescent COVID-19 from the United States, Italy and Spain.

Germline values: CDR1 SGHTS, CDR2 YDEGEE. The ends were cut back, 0 bases at V and 7 bases at J, with 13 bases in the middle. The CDR3 totals 15 residues. Sequencing used immunoSEQ multiplex PCR; TCRdb keeps in-frame clones, though not all of them. Of 250,000 or so clones in the sample, roughly 86% were seen once. The chain recombines TRBV5-8 with TRBJ2-2; D unresolved. This sequence was found in a man aged 50-59 years with acute or convalescent COVID-19. The sample comprised peripheral blood. The CDR3 DNA reads TGTGCCAGCAGCTTGGTTGTTGGGTCAGGCGGGGAGCTGTTTTTT. This sequence encodes CASSLVVGSGGELFF.